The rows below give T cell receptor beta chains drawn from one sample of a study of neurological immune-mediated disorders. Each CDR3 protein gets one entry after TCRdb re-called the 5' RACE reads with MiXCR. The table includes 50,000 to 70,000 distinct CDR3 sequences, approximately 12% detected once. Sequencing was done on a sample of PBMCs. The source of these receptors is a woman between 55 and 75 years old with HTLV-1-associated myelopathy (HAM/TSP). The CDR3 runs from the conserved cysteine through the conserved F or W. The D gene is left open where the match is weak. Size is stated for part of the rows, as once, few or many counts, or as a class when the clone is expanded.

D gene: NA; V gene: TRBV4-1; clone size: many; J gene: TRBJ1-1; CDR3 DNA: TGCGCCAGCAGCCAAGTTGTTAGTAGGTCGACACGTAACACTGAAGCTTTCTTT; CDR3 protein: CASSQVVSRSTRNTEAFF
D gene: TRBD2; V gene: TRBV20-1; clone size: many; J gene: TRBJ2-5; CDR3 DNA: TGCAGTGCTAGAGATAGAGGTCTAGCGGGATCGACCACCTCGGAGACCCAGTACTTC; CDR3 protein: CSARDRGLAGSTTSETQYF
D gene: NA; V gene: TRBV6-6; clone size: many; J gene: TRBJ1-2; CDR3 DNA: TGTGCCAGCAGTTACTCCGCCCAGAACTATGGCTACACCTTC; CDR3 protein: CASSYSAQNYGYTF
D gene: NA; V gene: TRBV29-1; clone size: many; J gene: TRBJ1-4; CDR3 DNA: TGCAGCGTTGCCCGGGGCCCGAATGAAAAACTGTTTTTT; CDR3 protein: CSVARGPNEKLFF
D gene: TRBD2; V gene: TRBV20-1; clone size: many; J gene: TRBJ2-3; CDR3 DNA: TGCAGTGCTACCGGGACTAGCGGAGATGGGGATACGCAGTATTTT; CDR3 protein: CSATGTSGDGDTQYF
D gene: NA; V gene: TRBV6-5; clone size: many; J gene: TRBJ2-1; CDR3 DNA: TGTGCCAGCAGTTACTCATCCGGACTCTCCTACAATGAGCAGTTCTTC; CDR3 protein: CASSYSSGLSYNEQFF
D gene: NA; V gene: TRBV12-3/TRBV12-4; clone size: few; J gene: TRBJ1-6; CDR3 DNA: TGTGCCAGCAGCAATTATCCATCACCCCTCCACTTT; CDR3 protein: CASSNYPSPLHF
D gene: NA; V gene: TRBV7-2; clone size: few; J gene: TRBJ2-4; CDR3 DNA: TGTGCCAGCAGCTCCACGGGGGGCGGGGCAGACCTAGCCAAAAACATTCAGTACTTC; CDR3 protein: CASSSTGGGADLAKNIQYF
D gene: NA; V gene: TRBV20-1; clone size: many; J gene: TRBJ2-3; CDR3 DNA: TGCAGTGCTCATGGGGGGACTAGCACAGATACGCAGTATTTT; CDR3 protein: CSAHGGTSTDTQYF
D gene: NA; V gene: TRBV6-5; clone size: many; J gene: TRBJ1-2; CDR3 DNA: TGTGCCAGCAGTCCCGACCACCTCTATGGCTACACCTTC; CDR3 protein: CASSPDHLYGYTF
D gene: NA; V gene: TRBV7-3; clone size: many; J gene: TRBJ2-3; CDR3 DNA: TGTGCCAGCAGCTTAACGCCGGAGATCAGAAACACAGATACGCAGTATTTT; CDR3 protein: CASSLTPEIRNTDTQYF
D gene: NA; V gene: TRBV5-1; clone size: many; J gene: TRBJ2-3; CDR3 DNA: TGCGCCAGCAGCTTAGGCCCCCTGGTGTCTGATACGCAGTATTTT; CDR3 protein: CASSLGPLVSDTQYF
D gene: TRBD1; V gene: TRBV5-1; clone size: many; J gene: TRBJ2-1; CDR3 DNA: TGCGCCAGCAGCATTGGACAGGGGGGGTACAATGAGCAGTTCTTC; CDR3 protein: CASSIGQGGYNEQFF
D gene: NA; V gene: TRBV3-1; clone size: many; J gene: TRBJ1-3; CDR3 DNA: TGTGCCAGCAGCCAAGTGTCCCTAGGGGACTCTGGAAACACCATATATTTT; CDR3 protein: CASSQVSLGDSGNTIYF
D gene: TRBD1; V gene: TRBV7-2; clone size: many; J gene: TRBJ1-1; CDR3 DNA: TGTGCCAGCAGCTTAGTCGACAGGGGCACTGAAGCTTTCTTT; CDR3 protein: CASSLVDRGTEAFF
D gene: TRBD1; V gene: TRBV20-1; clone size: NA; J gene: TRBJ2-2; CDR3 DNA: TGCAGTGCTAGCTTACAGGGGACCGGGGAGCTGTTTTTT; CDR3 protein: CSASLQGTGELFF
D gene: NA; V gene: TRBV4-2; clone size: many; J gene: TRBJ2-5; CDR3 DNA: TGTGCCAGCAGCCAAGAGGCATTGGACCAAGAGACCCAGTACTTC; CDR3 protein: CASSQEALDQETQYF
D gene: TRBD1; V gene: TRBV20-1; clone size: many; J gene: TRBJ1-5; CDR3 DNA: TGCAGTGCCCCCGACAGGGGTTATAATCAGCCCCAGCATTTT; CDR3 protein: CSAPDRGYNQPQHF
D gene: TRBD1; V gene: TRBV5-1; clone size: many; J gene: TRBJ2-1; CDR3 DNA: TGCGCCAGCAGCGGAACCGGGACAGACTACAATGAGCAGTTCTTC; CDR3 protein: CASSGTGTDYNEQFF
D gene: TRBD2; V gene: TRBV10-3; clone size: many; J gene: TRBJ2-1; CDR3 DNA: TGTGCCATCAGTGGGACTAGCGGGGGCCACAATGAGCAGTTCTTC; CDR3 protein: CAISGTSGGHNEQFF
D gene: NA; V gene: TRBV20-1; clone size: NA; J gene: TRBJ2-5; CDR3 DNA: TGCAGTGCGCGCACAGGGCGACAGACCCAGTACTTC; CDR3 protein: CSARTGRQTQYF
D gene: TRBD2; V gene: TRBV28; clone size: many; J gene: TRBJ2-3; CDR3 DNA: TGTGCCAGCAGTCCCAGGACTAGCGGATACACAGATACGCAGTATTTT; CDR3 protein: CASSPRTSGYTDTQYF
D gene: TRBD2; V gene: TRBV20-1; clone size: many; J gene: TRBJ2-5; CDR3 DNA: TGCAGTGTCGGTAGTCTAGCGGGAGTTCGGGAGACCCAGTACTTC; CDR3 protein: CSVGSLAGVRETQYF
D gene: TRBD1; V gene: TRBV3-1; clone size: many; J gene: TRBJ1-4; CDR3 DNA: TGTGCCAGCAGCCAAGAAGGGGGCATAAGAAAACTGTTTTTT; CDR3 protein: CASSQEGGIRKLFF
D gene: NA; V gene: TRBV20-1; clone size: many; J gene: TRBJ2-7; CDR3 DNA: TGCAGTGCTAGAGGGACAAACACCTACGAGCAGTACTTC; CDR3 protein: CSARGTNTYEQYF
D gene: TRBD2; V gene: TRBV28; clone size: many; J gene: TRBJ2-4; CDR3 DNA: TGTGCCAGCGGGGGGGGACTAGGGGCAAACATTCAGTACTTC; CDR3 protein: CASGGGLGANIQYF
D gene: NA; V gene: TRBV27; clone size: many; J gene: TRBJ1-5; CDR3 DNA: TGTGCCAGCAGTTCAGGGCTAAGTATCAATCAGCCCCAGCATTTT; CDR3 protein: CASSSGLSINQPQHF
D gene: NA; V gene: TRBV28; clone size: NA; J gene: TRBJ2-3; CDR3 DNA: TGTGCCAGCAGTATAACAGCACTGGGGGGTACGCAGTATTTT; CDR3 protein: CASSITALGGTQYF
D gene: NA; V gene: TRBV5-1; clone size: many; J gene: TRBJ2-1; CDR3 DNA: TGCGCCAGCAGCTTGGTCGAGGGAGGGGGATGGAATGAGCAGTTCTTC; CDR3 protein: CASSLVEGGGWNEQFF
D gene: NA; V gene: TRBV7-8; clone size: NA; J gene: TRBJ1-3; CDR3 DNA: TGTGCCAGCAGCTTAATACCGGGGACGGGCGCTGGAAACACCATATATTTT; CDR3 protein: CASSLIPGTGAGNTIYF
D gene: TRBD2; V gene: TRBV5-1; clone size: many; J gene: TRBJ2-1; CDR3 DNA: TGCGCCAGCAGTCTTTCTAGCGGGGTAAATGAGCAGTTCTTC; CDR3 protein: CASSLSSGVNEQFF
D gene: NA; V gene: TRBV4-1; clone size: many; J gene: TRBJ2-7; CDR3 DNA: TGCGCCAGCAGCCAACTTTTCCGGGACTCTACCTACGAGCAGTACTTC; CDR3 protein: CASSQLFRDSTYEQYF
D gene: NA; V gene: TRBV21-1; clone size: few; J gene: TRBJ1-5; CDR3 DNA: TGTGCCAGCAGGGGAACCGGGACAGGACCATTTCATAGCAATCAGCCCCAGCATTTT; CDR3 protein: CASRGTGTGPFHSNQPQHF
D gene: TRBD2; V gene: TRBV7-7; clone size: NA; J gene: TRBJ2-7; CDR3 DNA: TGTGTCAGCAGCCTTACTAGCGGGAGCTACGAGCAGTACTTC; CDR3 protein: CVSSLTSGSYEQYF
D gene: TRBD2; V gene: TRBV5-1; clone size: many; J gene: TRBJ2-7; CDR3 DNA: TGCGCCAGCAGCGTAGCGGGAGGCGCCCCCTACGAGCAGTACTTC; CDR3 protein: CASSVAGGAPYEQYF
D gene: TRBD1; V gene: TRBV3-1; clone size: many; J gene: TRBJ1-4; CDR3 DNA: TGTGCCAGCAGCCATCTCGTCGAGGGGGCTGAAAAACTGTTTTTT; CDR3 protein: CASSHLVEGAEKLFF
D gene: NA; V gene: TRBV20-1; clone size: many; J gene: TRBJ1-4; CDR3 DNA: TGCAGTTCCCCTACAGGGTTGGGAACTAATGAAAAACTGTTTTTT; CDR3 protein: CSSPTGLGTNEKLFF
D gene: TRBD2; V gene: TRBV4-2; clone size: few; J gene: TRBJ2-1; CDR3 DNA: TGTGCCAGCAGCTACAAGGAGGTGGGACTAGCGGGATCGGGGTCCTACAATGAGCAGTTCTTC; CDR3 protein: CASSYKEVGLAGSGSYNEQFF
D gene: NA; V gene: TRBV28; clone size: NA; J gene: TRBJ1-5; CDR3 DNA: TGTGCCAGCAGTACAAGACAGAGCTACAATGAGACCCAGCATTTT; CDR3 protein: CASSTRQSYNETQHF
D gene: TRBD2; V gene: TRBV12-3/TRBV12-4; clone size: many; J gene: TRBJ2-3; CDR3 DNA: TGTGCCAGCAGTCCCCTAGCGGGGGGCACAGATACGCAGTATTTT; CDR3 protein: CASSPLAGGTDTQYF
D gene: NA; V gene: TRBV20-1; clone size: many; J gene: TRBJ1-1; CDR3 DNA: TGCAGTGCTAGTCAGGGGACGAACACTGAAGCTTTCTTT; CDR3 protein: CSASQGTNTEAFF
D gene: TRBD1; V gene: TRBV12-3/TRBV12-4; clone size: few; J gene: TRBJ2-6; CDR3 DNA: TGTGCCAGCAAGCGGGCAGGGGGCGGTCCCGGGGCCAACGTCCTGACTTTC; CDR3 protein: CASKRAGGGPGANVLTF
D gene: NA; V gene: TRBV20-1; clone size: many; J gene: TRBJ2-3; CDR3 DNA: TGCAGTGCTCCGGGGCCTAGCACAGATACGCAGTATTTT; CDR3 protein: CSAPGPSTDTQYF
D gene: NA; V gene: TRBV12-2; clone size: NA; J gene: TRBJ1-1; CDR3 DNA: TGTGCAAGTCGCTCCCGTCCGGGGGTGACAGGGAGGTTAACTGAAGCTTTCTTT; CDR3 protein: CASRSRPGVTGRLTEAFF
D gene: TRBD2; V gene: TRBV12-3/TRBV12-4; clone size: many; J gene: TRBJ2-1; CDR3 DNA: TGTGCCAGCAGTTTAGGTAGCGGGAGTGTGAATGAGCAGTTCTTC; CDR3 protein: CASSLGSGSVNEQFF
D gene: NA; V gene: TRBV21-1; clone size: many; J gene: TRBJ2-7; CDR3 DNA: TGTGCCAGCAGCAAAGACAGCTACGAGCAGTACTTC; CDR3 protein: CASSKDSYEQYF
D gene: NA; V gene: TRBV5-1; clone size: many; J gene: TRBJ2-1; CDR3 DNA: TGCGCCAGCAGCGTACAGGGTGTTGAGCAGTTCTTC; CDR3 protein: CASSVQGVEQFF
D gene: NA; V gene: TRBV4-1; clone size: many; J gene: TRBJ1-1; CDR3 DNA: TGCGCCAGCAGCCAAGTAGGACATCCAAACACTGAAGCTTTCTTT; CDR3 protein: CASSQVGHPNTEAFF
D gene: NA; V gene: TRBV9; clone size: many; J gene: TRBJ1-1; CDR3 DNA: TGTGCCAGCAGCGCCCGACCCGCCCTAGGGGCCCCTGAAGCTTTCTTT; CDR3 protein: CASSARPALGAPEAFF
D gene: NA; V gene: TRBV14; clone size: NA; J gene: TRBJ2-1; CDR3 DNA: TGTGCCAGCAGCCATGCCGGACAAAACAATGAGCAGTTCTTC; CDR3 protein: CASSHAGQNNEQFF
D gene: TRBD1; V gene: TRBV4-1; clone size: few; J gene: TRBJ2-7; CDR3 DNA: TGCGCCAGCAGCCCGGGGGACAGGGGTTCCTACGAGCAGTACTTC; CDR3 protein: CASSPGDRGSYEQYF
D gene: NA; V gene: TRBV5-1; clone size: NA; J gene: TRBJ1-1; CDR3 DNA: TGCGCCAGCAGCTTGTTTAATTCGACTCACACTGAAGCTTTCTTT; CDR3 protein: CASSLFNSTHTEAFF
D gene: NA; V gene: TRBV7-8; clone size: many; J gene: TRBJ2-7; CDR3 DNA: TGTGCCAGCAGTTTAATACAGGGTCGAGCGGTCTACGAGCAGTACTTC; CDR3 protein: CASSLIQGRAVYEQYF